This T cell receptor (beta chain) was sequenced for a study of CD8 T cells in Susac syndrome. The multiple sclerosis controls, all treatment-naive patients, had relapsing-remitting disease that was stable or active. The RNA input was roughly 0.45 to 1 ug, and it was reverse transcribed with random hexamers. An immunoSEQ multiplex PCR amplified TCR beta CDR3 over 54 Vbeta and 13 Jbeta. MiXCR, run by TCRdb on the immunoSEQ multiplex PCR reads, gives a single entry per CDR3 protein. The table has 150,000 to 200,000 distinct CDR3 sequences, approximately 93% seen once. Sequencing was performed on CD4+ T cells from PBMCs. The source of this sequence is a human donor with multiple sclerosis.

The CDR3 here is CSVSVGGSVDEQYF. In DNA, the CDR3 is TGCAGCGTTTCTGTAGGCGGGAGTGTCGACGAGCAGTACTTC. V and J are TRBV29-1 and TRBJ2-7, with 7 bases matching TRBD2. The length of the CDR3 is 14 residues. V gave up 5 bases and J gave up 5 bases; unmatched junction bases: 12. The V gene's germline CDR1 is SQVTM and CDR2 ANQGSEA.